This entry is about one T cell receptor beta chain. In germline, CDR1 is MNHEY, CDR2 SVGAGI. The CDR3 has 15 amino acids. With 2 bases removed from V and 0 bases from J, the gap between germline ends came to 11 bases. The data originate from a study of blood T cell repertoires in COVID-19. Study-wide context: Whether acute or convalescent, the COVID-19 samples came from the United States, Italy and Spain. Sources were T cells, B-cell-depleted T cells, or PBMCs; the material itself was cDNA or gDNA.

Original processing notes: Amplification from reference gene primers served as the basis for estimated nucleated cell counts. The protocol was immunoSEQ multiplex PCR, while the TCRdb copy is restricted to in-frame clones and leaves out a portion. V and J calls and clone size come straight from that table; D and trimming were deduced from the DNA. The table has 300,000 to 450,000 clones, around 85% seen once. The source of this sequence is a woman under 30 with acute or convalescent COVID-19. The sequencing input was peripheral blood. This chain uses TRBV6-5 with TRBJ2-7, with D perhaps matching TRBD1 (5 bases). The CDR3 region is CASSYGQGFSYEQYF. The CDR3 region has the DNA TGTGCCAGCAGTTACGGCCAGGGATTCTCCTACGAGCAGTACTTC.